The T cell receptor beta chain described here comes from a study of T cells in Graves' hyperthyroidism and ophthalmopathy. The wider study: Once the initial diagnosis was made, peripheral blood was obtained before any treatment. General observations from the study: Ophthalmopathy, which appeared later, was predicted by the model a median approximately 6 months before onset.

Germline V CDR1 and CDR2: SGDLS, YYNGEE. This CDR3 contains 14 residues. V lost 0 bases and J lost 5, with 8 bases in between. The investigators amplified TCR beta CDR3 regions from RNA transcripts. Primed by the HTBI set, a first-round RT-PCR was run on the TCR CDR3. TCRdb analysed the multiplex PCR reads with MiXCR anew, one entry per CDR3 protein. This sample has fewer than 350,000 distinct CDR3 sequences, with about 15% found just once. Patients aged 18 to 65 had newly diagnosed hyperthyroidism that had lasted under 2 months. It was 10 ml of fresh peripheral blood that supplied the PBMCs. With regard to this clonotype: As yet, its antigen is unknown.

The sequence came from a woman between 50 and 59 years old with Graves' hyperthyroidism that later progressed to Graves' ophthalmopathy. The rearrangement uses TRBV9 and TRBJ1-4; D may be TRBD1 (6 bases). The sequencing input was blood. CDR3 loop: CASSVAQGNEKLFF. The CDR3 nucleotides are TGTGCCAGCAGCGTAGCGCAGGGGAATGAAAAACTGTTTTTT.